The table lists the clone carrying this T cell receptor beta chain with a few counts. Primers used in a second PCR of about 6 to 11 cycles were a sample-barcoded 5' primer and a J-beta primer mix. TCRdb re-derived calls from the 5' RACE reads in MiXCR, one entry per CDR3 protein. This table has around 800,000 distinct CDR3 sequences, roughly 25% appearing once. Germline V CDR1 and CDR2: DFQATT, SNEGSKA (reference sequence). V lost 5 bases and J lost 4; bases outside the gene matches: 12. The CDR3 spans 16 residues. This sample was included in a study of blood T cells in healthy people across ages. The same specimen was also included in a second study, on T cells of mothers and their children.

The material sequenced was blood. This sequence originates from a boy between 5 and 17 years old in good health. V and J are TRBV20-1 and TRBJ2-1, with 9 bases aligning to TRBD2. CDR3 nucleotides: TGCAGTGCTCCTACTTTCGCTAGCGGGGTGTACAATGAGCAGTTCTTC. It encodes CSAPTFASGVYNEQFF.